This T cell receptor beta chain was sequenced for a study of somatic mutations in cytotoxic T cells in rheumatoid arthritis. Study in general: Sorted by flow to nearly 100% purity were some V beta antibody-stained T-cell populations, including V beta1+ cells sequenced for TCRB.

V was pared by 4 bases and J by 3 bases, with 3 bases of the junction left unmatched. Germline V gene sequence: CDR1 MDHEN, CDR2 SYDVKM. The CDR3 has 15 residues. With respect to this clone: This sample includes further DNA sequences coding for the same CDR3.

Clones were read by immunoSEQ multiplex PCR, and TCRdb kept only the in-frame ones, dropping some. The profile shows 15,000 or so clones, nearly 80% of them singletons. Sequencing was carried out using CD8+ T cells sorted from blood. The V call is TRBV28, the J call TRBJ1-4; 9 bases agree with TRBD1. The clonotype originates from an adult with rheumatoid arthritis. The CDR3 DNA reads TGTGCCAGCAGTTCTGGGACAGGGCCTAATGAAAAACTGTTTTTT. This encodes CASSSGTGPNEKLFF.